This passage covers 29 T cell receptor beta chains from one sample sequenced in a study of blood T cell repertoires in COVID-19. Only in-frame clones appear in the TCRdb table, and some are missing; sequencing was by immunoSEQ multiplex PCR. The sample has roughly 150,000 clones; 85% to 90% are singletons. The sample comprised peripheral blood. The origin of the receptors is a young man with COVID-19, enrolled during active disease.

The J gene is TRBJ2-2, the V gene TRBV18; 8 bases map to TRBD1. CDR1 is KGHSH and CDR2 is LQKENI in the germline V gene. The junction had 9 bases not matched to a gene; V was cut back by 3 bases and J by 3 bases. This CDR3 is 17 amino acids long. The CDR3 coding sequence is TGTGCCAGCTCACCTGGACAGGGTTATTCGGACACCGGGGAGCTGTTTTTT. Its translation is CASSPGQGYSDTGELFF.

The chain uses TRBV5-4 and TRBJ1-3, with 8 nucleotides matching TRBD1. Trimming at V came to 3 bases and at J to 0 bases, leaving 5 bases not matched to a gene. The CDR3 has 16 amino acids. In germline, CDR1 is SGHNT, CDR2 YYREEE (reference sequence). The CDR3 protein is CASSSRDRISGNTIYF. Written as DNA, the CDR3 is TGTGCCAGCAGCTCTAGGGACAGGATCTCTGGAAACACCATATATTTT.

This clone was counted a single time. The chain recombines TRBV19 with TRBJ2-2; 9 positions match TRBD1. The CDR3 is made up of 15 amino acids. CDR1 is LNHDA and CDR2 is SQIVND in the germline V gene (reference sequence). Germline trimming cut 7 bases from V and 5 bases from J; bases unmatched to any gene: 8. The CDR3 DNA reads TGTGCCAGTATTAGGGGACAGGGAATAACCGGGGAGCTGTTTTTT. This gives the protein CASIRGQGITGELFF.

The chain uses TRBV5-6 and TRBJ1-3; D remains ambiguous. Looked up from germline, CDR1 is SGHDT and CDR2 is YYEEEE. The CDR3 runs 15 residues. The V and J ends lost 3 bases and 0 bases respectively, with 10 bases between them. CDR3 DNA: TGTGCCAGCAGCTCGAGAGGGTTCTCTGGAAACACCATATATTTT. Translation: CASSSRGFSGNTIYF.

Note on this clone: This specimen includes other DNA sequences encoding the same CDR3. In DNA, the CDR3 is TGTGCCAGCAGTCTCAGGTACGAGCAGTACTTC. It is translated as CASSLRYEQYF. The V gene is TRBV28, the J gene TRBJ2-7, with D uncertain. CDR1 and CDR2 (germline): MDHEN, SYDVKM. V shed 5 bases and J shed 4 bases, with 6 bases lying between them. The CDR3 has 11 residues.

This chain uses TRBV19 with TRBJ2-1; 12 nucleotides agree with TRBD1. The CDR3 is made up of 14 amino acids. The germline V gene encodes CDR1 LNHDA and CDR2 SQIVND (reference sequence). Trimming at V came to 6 bases and at J to 7 bases, leaving 4 bases not matched to a gene. DNA for the CDR3: TGTGCCAGTAGAGGGACAGGGGGCAGGAATGAGCAGTTCTTC. As protein: CASRGTGGRNEQFF.

The J gene is TRBJ1-2, the V gene TRBV6-5; D possibly corresponds to TRBD1 (6 bases). Per the germline V gene, CDR1 is MNHEY and CDR2 is SVGAGI. The CDR3 runs to 13 residues. Trimming removed 7 bases at V and 7 bases at J, with 16 bases between. Written as DNA, the CDR3 is TGTGCCAGCAATCCAGGGGTGAGAGGTGGCTACACCTTC. As protein: CASNPGVRGGYTF.

This chain links TRBV21-1 with TRBJ2-1; TRBD2 was called by the table and not checked on the DNA. TRBV21-1 is reported as a pseudogene. The CDR3 totals 17 residues. CDR3 loop: CASSKGAGHPSGNEQFF. The DNA for the CDR3 is TGTGCCAGCAGCAAAGGGGCGGGCCATCCCTCTGGAAATGAGCAGTTCTTC.

V and J are TRBV30 and TRBJ2-1, with D possibly TRBD2 on 5 matching bases. Trimming removed 2 bases at V and 6 bases at J, with 17 bases between. CDR1 is GTSNPN, CDR2 SVGIG, per germline (reference sequence). The CDR3 runs 15 residues. Here the CDR3 reads CAWSPLALGINEQFF. CDR3 nucleotide sequence: TGTGCCTGGAGTCCGCTAGCCCTAGGAATCAATGAGCAGTTCTTC.

The chain carries TRBV27 and TRBJ2-3, with D unclear. The CDR3 extends over 14 amino acids. Trimming removed 0 bases from V and 4 bases from J, with 8 bases in between. CDR1 is MNHEY and CDR2 is SMNVEV in the germline V gene (reference sequence). CDR3 residues: CASSLSSLPDTQYF. CDR3 nucleotides: TGTGCCAGCAGTTTATCGTCCCTTCCAGATACGCAGTATTTT.

The chain recombines TRBV6-1 with TRBJ2-7; TRBD2 matches 7 bases. V lost 4 bases and J lost 0; bases outside the gene matches: 9. The CDR3 totals 16 residues. Germline loops: CDR1 MNHNS, CDR2 SASEGT. This CDR3 is CASSAQGSGVSYEQYF. The CDR3 DNA follows: TGTGCCAGCAGTGCCCAGGGAAGCGGGGTCTCCTACGAGCAGTACTTC.

The CDR3 sequence is CASSTPGGMGRGNTIYF. Written as DNA, the CDR3 is TGTGCCAGCAGTACCCCTGGGGGGATGGGGCGTGGAAACACCATATATTTT. V and J are TRBV28 and TRBJ1-3; D is perhaps TRBD1 (5 bases). This CDR3 comprises 17 residues. CDR1 is MDHEN, CDR2 SYDVKM, per germline. V dropped 5 bases and J dropped 3 bases, with 20 bases sitting between them.

In nucleotides, the CDR3 is TGTGCCATCAGTGATGCCGGGACACGGGGGGAGCTGTTTTTT. The encoded protein is CAISDAGTRGELFF. The chain combines TRBV10-3 with TRBJ2-2; D possibly corresponds to TRBD1 (6 bases). The CDR3 extends over 14 amino acids. V lost 3 bases and J 8 bases, leaving 13 bases between the germline ends. Germline CDR1 reads ENHRY; CDR2 reads SYGVKD.

The chain uses TRBV27 and TRBJ1-5; possible D gene TRBD1, 6 bases. Germline V gene lookup returns CDR1 MNHEY and CDR2 SMNVEV (reference sequence). Between the trimmed V and J ends, which lost 4 bases and 5 bases, there was a span of 12 bases. The length of the CDR3 is 14 residues. The CDR3 here is CASSSRTVDQPQHF. The DNA for the CDR3 is TGTGCCAGCAGTTCCCGGACAGTAGATCAGCCCCAGCATTTT.

As to this clone: One end of the junction does not line up with germline, which may come from a read error. V gene TRBV5-6 combines with J gene TRBJ2-3, with 10 bases lining up with TRBD2. The CDR3 consists of 12 residues. Germline V gives CDR1 SGHDT, CDR2 YYEEEE. As DNA, the CDR3 is TGTGCCAGCAGCCGCGGGCTAGCGGGAGTGACTTTT. It translates to CASSRGLAGVTF.

The rearrangement uses TRBV28 and TRBJ1-3, with 7 bases aligning to TRBD1. Germline values: CDR1 MDHEN, CDR2 SYDVKM. J lost 0 bases, V lost 6 bases, and 8 bases had no gene match. The length of the CDR3 is 16 residues. CDR3 sequence: CASSTDRSYSGNTIYF. CDR3 DNA sequence: TGTGCCAGCAGCACGGACAGGTCATACTCTGGAAACACCATATATTTT.

The rearrangement joins TRBV27 to TRBJ1-5; D may be TRBD1 (5 bases). The V end was cut by 3 bases, the J end by 0 bases, with 9 bases between. Germline loops: CDR1 MNHEY, CDR2 SMNVEV (reference sequence). The CDR3 consists of 15 residues. The CDR3 DNA follows: TGTGCCAGCAGTTTGGCAGGGTATAGCAATCAGCCCCAGCATTTT. Translation gives CASSLAGYSNQPQHF.

The gene calls are TRBV28 and TRBJ2-7; possibly TRBD1 for D (6 bases). Germline V gene sequence: CDR1 MDHEN, CDR2 SYDVKM. The ends were cut back, 3 bases at V and 2 bases at J, with 14 bases in the middle. CDR3 length: 15 residues. CDR3 amino acids: CASSLLLRGAYEQYF. The CDR3 nucleotides read TGTGCCAGCAGTTTGCTACTCAGGGGAGCCTACGAGCAGTACTTC.

The V and J genes are TRBV6-5 and TRBJ2-7, with 10 nucleotides matching TRBD2. The V gene's germline CDR1 is MNHEY and CDR2 SVGAGI. This CDR3 has 14 residues. V lost 6 bases and J lost 4; bases outside the gene matches: 6. The CDR3 DNA sequence: TGTGCCAGCAGCCTCCTAGCGGGAGAGTACGAGCAGTACTTC. Residues: CASSLLAGEYEQYF.

The J gene is TRBJ1-2, the V gene TRBV3-1 (or the pseudogene TRBV3-2); D ambiguous. The CDR3 runs to 15 residues. V shed 2 bases and J shed 4 bases, with 14 bases lying between them. From germline, CDR1 is LGHDT and CDR2 YNNKEL (reference sequence). The CDR3 loop is CASSQWREGPYGYTF. CDR3 DNA: TGTGCCAGCAGCCAATGGAGGGAGGGCCCCTATGGCTACACCTTC.

This chain links TRBV27 with TRBJ2-3, with a possible D match to TRBD1 (6 bases). Germline CDR1 and CDR2: MNHEY and SMNVEV (reference sequence). Deletions cut 4 bases from V and 0 bases from J, with 11 bases between. This CDR3 comprises 15 residues. The CDR3 is CASSSQGGSTDTQYF. The CDR3 DNA is TGTGCCAGCAGTTCACAGGGTGGGAGCACAGATACGCAGTATTTT.

The chain is built from TRBV3-1 (or the pseudogene TRBV3-2) and TRBJ2-7; TRBD2 agrees at 10 bases. Germline V gives CDR1 LGHDT, CDR2 YNNKEL (reference sequence). V lost 2 bases and J lost 2; bases outside the gene matches: 6. The CDR3 consists of 16 residues. CDR3: CASSQPRTSGAYEQYF. DNA for the CDR3: TGTGCCAGCAGCCAACCGCGGACTAGCGGAGCCTACGAGCAGTACTTC.

This sequence joins TRBV19 and TRBJ2-2; 11 nucleotides agree with TRBD2. Germline values: CDR1 LNHDA, CDR2 SQIVND (reference sequence). With V trimmed by 10 bases and J by 0 bases, 4 bases remained unmatched. The CDR3 spans 15 residues. DNA for the CDR3: TGTGCCACATCTAGCGGGAGGCCGAACACCGGGGAGCTGTTTTTT. Protein: CATSSGRPNTGELFF.

The V and J genes are TRBV5-8 and TRBJ1-1; 7 bases map to TRBD1. V dropped 4 bases and J dropped 0; count of bases not matched to a gene: 12. Per germline, CDR1 SGHTS and CDR2 YDEGEE. The CDR3 is 17 residues long. In DNA form, the CDR3 reads TGTGCCAGCAGCGCCAGACAGGGAAGTCCGATGAACACTGAAGCTTTCTTT. It encodes CASSARQGSPMNTEAFF.

This chain links TRBV7-9 with TRBJ1-4, with 10 bases lining up with TRBD1. This CDR3 has 15 residues. Trimming removed 5 bases from V and 5 bases from J; junction bases left unmatched: 5. Germline loops: CDR1 SEHNR, CDR2 FQNEAQ (reference sequence). The CDR3 loop reads CASSRGQGLNEKLFF. The DNA for the CDR3 is TGTGCCAGCAGCCGGGGACAGGGGCTAAATGAAAAACTGTTTTTT.

The chain recombines TRBV4-3 with TRBJ2-1; D gene uncertain. V lost 8 bases to trimming and J lost 0 bases, with 11 bases between them. The CDR3 runs 14 residues. The germline V gene has CDR1 LGHNA and CDR2 YSLEER. CDR3 sequence: CASSGQASYNEQFF. CDR3 in DNA: TGCGCCAGCTCAGGCCAGGCCTCCTACAATGAGCAGTTCTTC.

The CDR3, as DNA: TGTGCCAGCAGTCCCGCAGGACTAGCGTCCACAGATACGCAGTATTTT. It codes for CASSPAGLASTDTQYF. The chain uses TRBV28 and TRBJ2-3, with 9 bases lining up with TRBD2. Germline V lookup: CDR1 MDHEN, CDR2 SYDVKM. This CDR3 comprises 16 residues. Trimming at V came to 5 bases and at J to 2 bases, leaving 8 bases not matched to a gene.

The V and J genes are TRBV25-1 and TRBJ1-3; 7 bases agree with TRBD1. Looked up from germline, CDR1 is MGHDK and CDR2 is SYGVNS. After removal of 5 bases from V and 2 bases from J, the junction contained 3 bases not matched to a gene. The CDR3 runs 14 residues. The CDR3 here is CASSQQGTGNTIYF. CDR3 DNA: TGTGCCAGCAGTCAACAGGGGACTGGAAACACCATATATTTT.

V and J are TRBV7-9 and TRBJ2-7; no clear D. The V end lost 5 bases, the J end lost 5 bases, and 10 bases lay between the germline ends. CDR1 SEHNR and CDR2 FQNEAQ come from the germline V gene (reference sequence). CDR3 length equals 12 residues. The CDR3 loop reads CASSPSFHEQYF. CDR3 bases: TGTGCCAGCAGCCCTAGTTTCCACGAGCAGTACTTC.